This TCR beta chain was identified in a study of cytomegalovirus exposure and HLA in healthy donors. Turning to this clone: Its antigen is currently unknown.

Study-level points and caveats: Analysis was carried out at a later point, and it linked a missense DCLRE1C variant to TCR beta V- and J-gene trimming. In vitro checks showed that a few CMV-associated chains really do target CMV antigens. Later on, an analysis found that several of the most significant clusters appeared to be linked to common viral pathogens, which included parvovirus B19.

PCR employed 60 Vbeta and 13 Jbeta primers. Sequencing was performed with immunoSEQ multiplex PCR; in TCRdb, only in-frame clones are kept and a portion is missing. The repertoire includes about 100,000 clones, more than 70% of them detected once, and approximately 3.6% sits in the top ten. This CDR3 region has 13 residues. The germline CDR1 and CDR2 sequences are SGHTA and FQGNSA. V lost 2 bases to trimming and J lost 5 bases, with 9 bases between them. The sequence came from a woman aged 40 to 55 in good health and CMV-seronegative. Input material: PBMCs. The J gene is TRBJ2-5, the V gene TRBV7-2; maybe TRBD1 (5 bases). The CDR3 region is CASSLRGAETQYF. The DNA of the CDR3 is TGTGCCAGCAGCTTACGTGGGGCGGAGACCCAGTACTTC. The full variable domain, in which reference TRBV7-2 and TRBJ2-5 provide the parts outside the CDR3, is GAGVSQSPSNKVTEKGKDVELRCDPISGHTALYWYRQSLGQGLEFLIYFQGNSAPDKSGLPSDRFSAERTGGSVSTLTIQRTQQEDSAVYLCASSLRGAETQYFGPGTRLLVL.